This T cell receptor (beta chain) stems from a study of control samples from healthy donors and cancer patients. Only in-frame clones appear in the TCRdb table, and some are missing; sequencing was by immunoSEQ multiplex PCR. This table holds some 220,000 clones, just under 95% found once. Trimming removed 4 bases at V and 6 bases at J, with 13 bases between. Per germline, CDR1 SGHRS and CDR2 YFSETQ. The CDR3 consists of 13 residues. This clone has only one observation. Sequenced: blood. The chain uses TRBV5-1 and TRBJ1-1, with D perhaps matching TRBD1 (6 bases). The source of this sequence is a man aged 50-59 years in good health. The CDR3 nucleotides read TGCGCCAGCAGCGTGGGGCAGGGGTCTGAAGCTTTCTTT. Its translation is CASSVGQGSEAFF.